What follows describes a single T cell receptor beta chain. Its antigen remains unidentified. Genomic DNA, serving as template, underwent TCR beta VDJ and CDR3 profiling. From the reads, TCRdb called clonotypes with MiXCR, one entry per CDR3 protein. The sample has some 150,000 distinct CDR3 sequences; about 64% are singletons. The source of the sample is a study of CD8+CD57+ T cells in acquired aplastic anemia. Study as a whole: Roughly 3.1 ug was the average amount of DNA from sorted CD4+ and CD8+ cells. Study results and caveats: Overlap between patients and controls comprised 25 to 35 CD8+ CDR3 sequences.

CD8+CD57+ cell expansion, shown by flow cytometry, had occurred in the patients selected for sequencing. Severe acquired aplastic anemia was the diagnosis recorded for all patients. Blood came from patients not yet given any therapy. Trimming pared 1 base from V and 2 bases from J, leaving 12 bases between. The CDR3 covers 15 residues. Germline lookup yields CDR1 SGHAT and CDR2 FQNNGV. This receptor was taken from a human donor with aplastic anemia. V and J are TRBV11-2 and TRBJ2-7; D possibly corresponds to TRBD1 (6 bases). Specimen: sorted CD4+, CD8+, or CD8+CD57+ T cells (not recorded which) from PBMCs. The CDR3 nucleotides are TGTGCCAGCAGCTTAGTACAGGGTATGACCTACGAGCAGTACTTC. Its protein product is CASSLVQGMTYEQYF.